These 2 T cell receptor beta chains were sequenced from one sample in a study of blood T cell repertoires in COVID-19. Assay used: immunoSEQ multiplex PCR; TCRdb lists only in-frame clones, some missing. Here the sample spans approximately 250,000 clones, 85% to 90% being singletons. Sequences were obtained from PBMCs or T cells enriched from blood (not recorded which). Source of these receptors: a woman aged 55-70 years in a cohort exposed to, infected with or recovered from COVID-19 (not recorded which).

The chain links TRBV3-1 (or the pseudogene TRBV3-2) to TRBJ1-1, with TRBD1 matching 8 bases. The CDR3 consists of 16 residues. With 1 base clipped from V and 5 bases from J, the junction kept 9 bases outside the gene matches. Germline CDR1 reads LGHDT; CDR2 reads YNNKEL (reference sequence). Here the CDR3 DNA reads TGTGCCAGCAGCCAAGGCGCAGGGGGCGTTACGACTGAAGCTTTCTTT. It translates to CASSQGAGGVTTEAFF.

The chain has TRBV9 and TRBJ2-7, with a weak D call TRBD1 (6 bases). The CDR3 extends over 15 amino acids. V lost 0 bases and J 2 bases, leaving 12 bases between the germline ends. Looked up from germline, CDR1 is SGDLS and CDR2 is YYNGEE. The CDR3 region has the DNA TGTGCCAGCAGCGTAGCTTCGGACAGCACCTACGAGCAGTACTTC. Encoded protein: CASSVASDSTYEQYF.